Shown below are 9 T cell receptor beta chains from a single sample sequenced in a study of cytomegalovirus exposure and HLA in healthy donors. The PCR made use of 60 Vbeta and 13 Jbeta primers. TCRdb keeps only in-frame clones here, not all; method: immunoSEQ multiplex PCR. The sample holds 100,000 or so clones; 79% are singletons and the top ten take 3.5% to 4.5%. Source material: PBMCs. Receptors originate from a female donor in good health and CMV-seropositive.

The gene calls are TRBV5-1 and TRBJ1-5, with 8 nucleotides matching TRBD1. Trimming at V came to 0 bases and at J to 6 bases, leaving 2 bases not matched to a gene. Germline CDR1 and CDR2: SGHRS and YFSETQ. The CDR3 sequence is 14 residues long. The CDR3 sequence: CASSLEQGGQPQHF. The CDR3 DNA sequence: TGCGCCAGCAGCTTGGAACAGGGGGGTCAGCCCCAGCATTTT.

The V call is TRBV21-1, the J call TRBJ1-2; the D call in the table, TRBD1, was not verified against the DNA. TRBV21-1 corresponds to a pseudogene. The CDR3 is 13 residues long. The chain's CDR3 is CASSKSRTGPDTF. DNA of the CDR3: TGTGCCAGCAGCAAAAGTAGGACAGGGCCGGACACCTTC.

This chain joins TRBV30 and TRBJ2-2; the match to TRBD1 covers 7 bases. With 3 bases clipped from V and 2 bases from J, the junction kept 12 bases outside the gene matches. CDR1 is GTSNPN and CDR2 is SVGIG in the germline V gene (reference sequence). The CDR3 has 17 amino acids. In nucleotides, the CDR3 is TGTGCCTGGAGCAGGCACCGGGACAGTAGTAACACCGGGGAGCTGTTTTTT. Translating it yields CAWSRHRDSSNTGELFF.

V and J are TRBV27 and TRBJ1-6; 8 bases are shared with TRBD1. From germline, CDR1 is MNHEY and CDR2 SMNVEV (reference sequence). This CDR3 comprises 14 residues. Trimming cost V 6 bases and J 10 bases; bases outside gene matches: 8. The CDR3 sequence is CASRVAGGMSPLHF. The CDR3 DNA is TGTGCCAGCAGAGTGGCAGGGGGCATGTCACCCCTCCACTTT.

The chain is built from TRBV28 and TRBJ1-4; D is unclear. V lost 5 bases to trimming and J lost 0 bases, with 10 bases between them. This CDR3 is 15 amino acids long. Germline lookup yields CDR1 MDHEN and CDR2 SYDVKM. The CDR3 nucleotides are TGTGCCAGCAGTCCCGGGAGTGCAACTAATGAAAAACTGTTTTTT. Its protein product is CASSPGSATNEKLFF.

The rearrangement uses TRBV7-9 and TRBJ2-7; possibly TRBD1 for D (5 bases). Germline CDR1 reads SEHNR; CDR2 reads FQNEAQ (reference sequence). V was cut by 1 base and J by 0 bases, with 7 bases left in between. The CDR3 is 14 amino acids. In nucleotides, the CDR3 is TGTGCCAGCAGCTTAGGAGACAGCTCCTACGAGCAGTACTTC. This encodes CASSLGDSSYEQYF.

The CDR3 sequence: CASSVGIQNSPLHF. CDR3 nucleotides: TGTGCCAGCAGCGTTGGCATCCAAAATTCACCCCTCCACTTT. J is TRBJ1-6 and V is TRBV9, with D hard to call. V lost 2 bases to trimming and J lost 7 bases, with 10 bases between them. The CDR3 extends over 14 amino acids. Per germline, CDR1 SGDLS and CDR2 YYNGEE.

The chain employs TRBV18 and TRBJ1-2, with 7 bases that match TRBD1. The V gene end was trimmed by 3 bases and the J gene end by 3 bases; junction bases not matched to a gene: 1. Per germline, CDR1 KGHSH and CDR2 LQKENI. This CDR3 region has 13 residues. CDR3 nucleotide sequence: TGTGCCAGCTCACCTGGACAGGACTATGGCTACACCTTC. It specifies CASSPGQDYGYTF.

This clone is a singleton in its sample. The CDR3 reads CASSPSAGANVLTF. CDR3 coding DNA: TGTGCCAGCAGCCCGAGCGCTGGGGCCAACGTCCTGACTTTC. The chain is built from TRBV16 and TRBJ2-6; D not resolved. Germline V gives CDR1 KGHSY, CDR2 FQNENV. V gave up 4 bases and J gave up 2 bases, with 6 bases separating them. The CDR3 totals 14 residues.